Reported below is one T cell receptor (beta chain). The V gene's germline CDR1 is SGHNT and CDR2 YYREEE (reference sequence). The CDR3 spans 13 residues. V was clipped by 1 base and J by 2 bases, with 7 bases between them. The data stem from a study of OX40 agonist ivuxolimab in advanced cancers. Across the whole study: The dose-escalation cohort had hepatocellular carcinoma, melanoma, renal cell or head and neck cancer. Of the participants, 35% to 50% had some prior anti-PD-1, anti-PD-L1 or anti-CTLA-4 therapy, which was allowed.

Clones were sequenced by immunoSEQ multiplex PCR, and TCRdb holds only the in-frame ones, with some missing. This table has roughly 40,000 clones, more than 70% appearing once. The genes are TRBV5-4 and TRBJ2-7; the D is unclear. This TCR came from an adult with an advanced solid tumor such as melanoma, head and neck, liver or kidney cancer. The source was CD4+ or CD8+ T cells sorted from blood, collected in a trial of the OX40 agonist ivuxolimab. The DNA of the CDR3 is TGTGCCAGCAGCTTGACTCCAACCTACGAGCAGTACTTC. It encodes CASSLTPTYEQYF.